In its sample, the clone carrying this T cell receptor beta chain was seen a few times. Its antigen is currently unknown. This entry comes from a study of post-analysis software for immune sequencing data. Whole-study findings and limits: A few TRBV segments appeared more often in patients than in controls, and TRBV5-6, TRBV5-1 and TRBV20-1 were among these. Controls significantly exceeded multiple sclerosis patients in normalized Chao1 diversity.

This CDR3 contains 13 residues. V gave up 0 bases and J gave up 2 bases, with 8 bases separating them. Per the germline V gene, CDR1 is DFQATT and CDR2 is SNEGSKA (reference sequence). The authors incorporated unique molecular identifiers into the TCR beta cDNA libraries. Researchers reported roughly 0.5 million cDNA molecules coming from about 1 to 10 million T cells. Each CDR3 protein gets one entry after TCRdb re-called the PCR reads with MiXCR. The table has fewer than 600,000 distinct CDR3 sequences, approximately 45% seen once; the top ten hold around an eighth. The clonotype was recovered from a girl aged 5-17 years with multiple sclerosis. Sequencing was done on a sample of blood. V is TRBV20-1 and J is TRBJ2-7; no definite D call. In DNA form, the CDR3 reads TGCAGTGCTAGAGATTTACGAGCCTACGAGCAGTACTTC. This sequence encodes CSARDLRAYEQYF.